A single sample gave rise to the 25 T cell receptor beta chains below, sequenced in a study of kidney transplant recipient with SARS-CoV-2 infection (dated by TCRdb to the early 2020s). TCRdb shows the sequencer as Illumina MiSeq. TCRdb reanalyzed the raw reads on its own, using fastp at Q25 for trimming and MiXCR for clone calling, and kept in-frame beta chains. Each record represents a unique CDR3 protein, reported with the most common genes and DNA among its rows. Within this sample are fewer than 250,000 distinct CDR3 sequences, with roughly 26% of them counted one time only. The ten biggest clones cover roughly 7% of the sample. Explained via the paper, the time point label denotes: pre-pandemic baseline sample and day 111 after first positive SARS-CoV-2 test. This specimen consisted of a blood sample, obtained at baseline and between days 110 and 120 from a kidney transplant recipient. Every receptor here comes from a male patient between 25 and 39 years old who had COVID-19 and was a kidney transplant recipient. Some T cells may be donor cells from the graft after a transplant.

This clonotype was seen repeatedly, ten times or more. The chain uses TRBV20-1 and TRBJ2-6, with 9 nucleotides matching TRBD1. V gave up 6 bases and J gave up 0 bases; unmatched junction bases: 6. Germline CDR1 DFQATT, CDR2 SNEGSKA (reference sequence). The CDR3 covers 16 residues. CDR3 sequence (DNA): TGCAGTGCGGGGACAGGGAGTTACTCTGGGGCCAACGTCCTGACTTTC. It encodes CSAGTGSYSGANVLTF.

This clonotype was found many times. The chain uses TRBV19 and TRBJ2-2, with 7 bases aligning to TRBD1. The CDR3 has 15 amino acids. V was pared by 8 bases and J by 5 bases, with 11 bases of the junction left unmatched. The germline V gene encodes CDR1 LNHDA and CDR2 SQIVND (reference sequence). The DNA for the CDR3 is TGTGCCAGTTTGCCCTATAGGGGGCGTACCGGGGAGCTGTTTTTT. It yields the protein CASLPYRGRTGELFF.

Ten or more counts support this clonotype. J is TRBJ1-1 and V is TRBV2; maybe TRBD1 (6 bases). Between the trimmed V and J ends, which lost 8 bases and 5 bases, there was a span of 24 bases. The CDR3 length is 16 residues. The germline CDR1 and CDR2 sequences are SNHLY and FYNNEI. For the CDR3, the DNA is TGTGCCAGCGACGGTATTCAGGTGGGGGCTAGGACTGAAGCTTTCTTT. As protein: CASDGIQVGARTEAFF.

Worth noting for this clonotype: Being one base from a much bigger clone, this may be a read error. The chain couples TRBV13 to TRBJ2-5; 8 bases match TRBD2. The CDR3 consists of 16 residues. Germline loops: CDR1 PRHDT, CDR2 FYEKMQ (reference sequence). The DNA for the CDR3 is TGTGCCAGCAGCTTCTTGTTCGGGGGGGCCTCGAAGACCCAGTCCTTC. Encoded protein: CASSFLFGGASKTQSF.

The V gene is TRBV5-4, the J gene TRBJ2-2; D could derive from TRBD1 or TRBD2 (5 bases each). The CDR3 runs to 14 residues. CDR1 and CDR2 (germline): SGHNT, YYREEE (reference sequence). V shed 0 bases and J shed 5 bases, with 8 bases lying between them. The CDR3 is CASSLGQRTGELFF. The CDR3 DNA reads TGTGCCAGCAGCTTGGGACAGCGGACCGGGGAGCTGTTTTTT.

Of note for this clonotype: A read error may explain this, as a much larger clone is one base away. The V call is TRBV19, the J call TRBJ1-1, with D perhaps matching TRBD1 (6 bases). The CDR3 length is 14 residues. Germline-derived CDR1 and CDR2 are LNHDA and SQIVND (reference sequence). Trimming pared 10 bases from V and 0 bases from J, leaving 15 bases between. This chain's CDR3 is CANALGHLNTEAFF. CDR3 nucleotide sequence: TGTGCCAATGCGCTGGGACACCTGAACACTGAAGCTTTCTTT.

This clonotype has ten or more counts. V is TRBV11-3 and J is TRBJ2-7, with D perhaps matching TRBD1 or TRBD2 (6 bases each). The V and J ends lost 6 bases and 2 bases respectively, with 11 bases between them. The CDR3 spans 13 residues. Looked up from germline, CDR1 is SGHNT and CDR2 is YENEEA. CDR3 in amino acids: CASRGGLTYEQYF. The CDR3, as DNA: TGTGCCAGCAGGGGGGGCCTTACCTACGAGCAGTACTTC.

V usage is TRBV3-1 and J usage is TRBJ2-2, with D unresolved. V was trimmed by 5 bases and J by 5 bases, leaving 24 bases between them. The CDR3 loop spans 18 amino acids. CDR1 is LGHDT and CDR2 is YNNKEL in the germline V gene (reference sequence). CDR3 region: CASSASVPISGLTGELFF. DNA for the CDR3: TGTGCCAGCAGCGCTAGTGTTCCCATTTCAGGCTTGACCGGGGAGCTGTTTTTT. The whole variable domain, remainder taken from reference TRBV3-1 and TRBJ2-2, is DTAVSQTPKYLVTQMGNDKSIKCEQNLGHDTMYWYKQDSKKFLKIMFSYNNKELIINETVPNRFSPKSPDKAHLNLHINSLELGDSAVYFCASSASVPISGLTGELFFGEGSRLTVL.

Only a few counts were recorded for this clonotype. CDR3 sequence (DNA): TGTGCCAGTAGTTTACGGACAGTCGGGAACACTGAAGCTTTCTTT. The encoded protein is CASSLRTVGNTEAFF. The chain employs TRBV19 and TRBJ1-1; weak D call: TRBD1 (6 bases). The CDR3 is 15 residues long. CDR1 and CDR2 (germline): LNHDA, SQIVND (reference sequence). Trimming took 5 bases from V and 1 from J, leaving 14 bases between them.

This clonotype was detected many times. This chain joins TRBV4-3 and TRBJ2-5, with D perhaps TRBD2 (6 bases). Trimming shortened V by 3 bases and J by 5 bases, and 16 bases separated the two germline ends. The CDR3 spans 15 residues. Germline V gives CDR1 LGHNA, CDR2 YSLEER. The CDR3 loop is CASSHNRRRGETQYF. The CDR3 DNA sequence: TGCGCCAGCAGCCATAACAGGCGACGGGGGGAGACCCAGTACTTC.

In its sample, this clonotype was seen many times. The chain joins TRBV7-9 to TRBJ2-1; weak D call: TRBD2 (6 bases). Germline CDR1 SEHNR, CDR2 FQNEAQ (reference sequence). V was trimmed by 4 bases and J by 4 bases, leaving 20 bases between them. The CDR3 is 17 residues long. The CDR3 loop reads CASSSTGTQPNYNEQFF. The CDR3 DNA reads TGTGCCAGCAGCTCGACCGGGACTCAACCAAATTACAATGAGCAGTTCTTC.

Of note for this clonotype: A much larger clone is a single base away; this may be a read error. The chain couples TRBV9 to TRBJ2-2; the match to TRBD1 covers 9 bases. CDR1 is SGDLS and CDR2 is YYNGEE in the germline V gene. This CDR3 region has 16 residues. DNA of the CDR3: TGTGCCAACAGCGCCCGGACAGGGGTAGACGCCGGGGAGCTGTTTTTT. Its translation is CANSARTGVDAGELFF.

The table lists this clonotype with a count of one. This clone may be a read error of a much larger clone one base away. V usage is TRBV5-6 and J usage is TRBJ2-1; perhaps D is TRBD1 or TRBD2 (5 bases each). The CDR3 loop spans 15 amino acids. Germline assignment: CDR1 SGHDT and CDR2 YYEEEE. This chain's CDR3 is CASSFGASSSNEQFF. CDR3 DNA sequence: TGTGCCAGCAGCTTCGGGGCAAGCTCCTCCAATGAGCAGTTCTTC.

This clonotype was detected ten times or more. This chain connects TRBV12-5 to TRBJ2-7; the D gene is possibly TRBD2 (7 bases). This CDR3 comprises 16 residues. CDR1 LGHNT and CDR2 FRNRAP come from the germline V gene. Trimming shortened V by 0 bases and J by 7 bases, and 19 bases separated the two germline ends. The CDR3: CASGLVISGGAGEQYF. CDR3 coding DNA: TGTGCTAGTGGTTTGGTAATTTCTGGGGGGGCAGGGGAGCAGTACTTC.

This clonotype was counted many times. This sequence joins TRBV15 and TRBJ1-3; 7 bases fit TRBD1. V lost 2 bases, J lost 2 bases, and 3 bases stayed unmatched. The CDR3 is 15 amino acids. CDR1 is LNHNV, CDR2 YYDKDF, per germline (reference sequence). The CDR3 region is CATSRRQGPGNTIYF. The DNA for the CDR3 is TGTGCCACCAGCAGACGACAGGGCCCTGGAAACACCATATATTTT.

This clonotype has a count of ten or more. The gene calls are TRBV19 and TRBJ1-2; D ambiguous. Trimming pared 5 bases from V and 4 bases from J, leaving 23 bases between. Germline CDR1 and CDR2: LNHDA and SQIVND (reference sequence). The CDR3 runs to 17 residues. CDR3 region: CASSARETNRKTYGYTF. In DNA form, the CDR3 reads TGTGCCAGTAGTGCTCGTGAGACAAATCGAAAGACCTATGGCTACACCTTC.

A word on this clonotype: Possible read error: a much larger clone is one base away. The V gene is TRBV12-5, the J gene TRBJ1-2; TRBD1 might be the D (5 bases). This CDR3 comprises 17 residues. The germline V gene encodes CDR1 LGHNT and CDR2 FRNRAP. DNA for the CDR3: TGTGCTAGTGGTGTGCGACCTTTGCAGGGAAAGACCTATGGCTACGCCTTC. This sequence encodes CASGVRPLQGKTYGYAF.

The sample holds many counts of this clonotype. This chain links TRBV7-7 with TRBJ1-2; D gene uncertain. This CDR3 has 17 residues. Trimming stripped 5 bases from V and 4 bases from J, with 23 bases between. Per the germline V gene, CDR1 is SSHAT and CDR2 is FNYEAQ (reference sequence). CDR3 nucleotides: TGTGCCAGCAGCACTCACGTTAAGTGCCGAAAGACCTATGGCTACACCTTC. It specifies CASSTHVKCRKTYGYTF.

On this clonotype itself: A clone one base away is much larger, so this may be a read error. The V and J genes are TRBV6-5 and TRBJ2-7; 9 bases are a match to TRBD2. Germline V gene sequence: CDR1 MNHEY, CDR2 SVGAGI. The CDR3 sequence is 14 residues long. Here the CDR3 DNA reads TGTGTCAGCTCCCTTGGGCGGGAGGGAACCGAGCAGTACTTC. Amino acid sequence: CVSSLGREGTEQYF.

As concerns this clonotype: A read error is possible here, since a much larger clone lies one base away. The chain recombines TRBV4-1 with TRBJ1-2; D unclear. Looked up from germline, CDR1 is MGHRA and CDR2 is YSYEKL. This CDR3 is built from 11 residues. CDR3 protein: CASSQDYGHTF. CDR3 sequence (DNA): TGCGCCAGCAGCCAGGACTATGGCCACACCTTC.

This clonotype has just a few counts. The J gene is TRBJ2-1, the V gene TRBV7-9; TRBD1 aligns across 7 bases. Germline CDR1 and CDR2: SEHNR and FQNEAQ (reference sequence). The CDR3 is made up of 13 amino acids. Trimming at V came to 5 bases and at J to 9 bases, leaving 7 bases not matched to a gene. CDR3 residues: CASSHDRVVEQFF. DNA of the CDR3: TGTGCCAGCAGCCACGACAGGGTTGTTGAGCAGTTCTTC.

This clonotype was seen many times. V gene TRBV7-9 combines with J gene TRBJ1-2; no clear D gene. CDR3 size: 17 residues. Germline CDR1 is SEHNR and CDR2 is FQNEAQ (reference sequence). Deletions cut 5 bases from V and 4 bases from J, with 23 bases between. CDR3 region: CASSHGPYHGKTYGYTF. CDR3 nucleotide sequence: TGTGCCAGCAGCCACGGCCCATACCATGGAAAGACCTATGGCTACACCTTC.

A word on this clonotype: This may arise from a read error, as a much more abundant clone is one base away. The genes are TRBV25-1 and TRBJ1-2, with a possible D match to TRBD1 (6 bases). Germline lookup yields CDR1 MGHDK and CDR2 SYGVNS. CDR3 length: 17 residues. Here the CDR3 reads CVSSVGAELGKTYGYTF. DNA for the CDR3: TGTGTCAGCAGTGTGGGGGCAGAACTGGGAAAGACCTATGGCTACACCTTC.

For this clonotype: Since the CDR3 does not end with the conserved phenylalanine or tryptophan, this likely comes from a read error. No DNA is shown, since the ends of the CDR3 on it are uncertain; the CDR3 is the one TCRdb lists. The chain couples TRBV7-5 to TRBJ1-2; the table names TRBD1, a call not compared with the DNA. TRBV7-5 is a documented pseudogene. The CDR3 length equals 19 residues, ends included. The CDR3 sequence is CISVPERRIVVGKTYGYTL.

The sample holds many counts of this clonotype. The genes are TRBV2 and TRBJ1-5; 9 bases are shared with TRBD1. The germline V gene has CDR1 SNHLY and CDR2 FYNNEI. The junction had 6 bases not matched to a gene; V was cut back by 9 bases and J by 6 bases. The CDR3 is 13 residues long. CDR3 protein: CASNRGQRQPQHF. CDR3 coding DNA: TGTGCCAGTAACAGGGGGCAGCGTCAGCCCCAGCATTTT.